This T cell receptor beta chain was recorded in a study of cytomegalovirus exposure and HLA in healthy donors. PCR used 60 Vbeta primers and 13 Jbeta primers. Repertoires were generated with immunoSEQ multiplex PCR, while TCRdb's copy carries only in-frame clones and drops some. The sample lists 200,000 to 250,000 clones, around 80% seen once, with roughly 7.4% in the top ten. V lost 3 bases to trimming and J lost 4 bases; unmatched junction nucleotides: 2. This CDR3 has 14 amino acids. Germline lookup yields CDR1 MNHEY and CDR2 SVGAGI. This chain uses TRBV6-5 with TRBJ1-3; 8 positions match TRBD1. The sample comprised PBMCs. This clonotype was obtained from a woman aged 55-69 years in good health and CMV-seropositive. CDR3 protein: CASSYQGAGNTIYF. The CDR3 bases are TGTGCCAGCAGTTATCAGGGGGCAGGAAACACCATATATTTT.